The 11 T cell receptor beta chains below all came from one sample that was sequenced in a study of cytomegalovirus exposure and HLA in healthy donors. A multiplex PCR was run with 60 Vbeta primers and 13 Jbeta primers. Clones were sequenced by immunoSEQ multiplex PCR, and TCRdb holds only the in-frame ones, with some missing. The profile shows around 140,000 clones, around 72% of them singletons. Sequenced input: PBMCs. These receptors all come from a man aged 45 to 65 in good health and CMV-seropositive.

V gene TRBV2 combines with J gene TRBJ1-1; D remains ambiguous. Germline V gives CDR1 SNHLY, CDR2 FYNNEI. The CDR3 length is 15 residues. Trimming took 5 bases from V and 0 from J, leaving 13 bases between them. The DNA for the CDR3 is TGTGCCAGCAGTCCCCGGTCCCTCATGAACACTGAAGCTTTCTTT. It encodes CASSPRSLMNTEAFF.

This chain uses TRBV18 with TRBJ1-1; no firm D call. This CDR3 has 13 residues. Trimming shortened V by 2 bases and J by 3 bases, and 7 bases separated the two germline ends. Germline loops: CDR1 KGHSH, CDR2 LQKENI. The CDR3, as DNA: TGTGCCAGCTCACCAGTCCTTTACACTGAAGCTTTCTTT. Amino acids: CASSPVLYTEAFF.

The CDR3 is CASSSETGLEGGEAFF. CDR3 coding DNA: TGTGCCAGCAGCTCCGAGACAGGCTTGGAGGGGGGGGAAGCTTTCTTT. V is TRBV11-2 and J is TRBJ1-1, with a weak D call TRBD1 (6 bases). This CDR3 spans 16 amino acids. V gave up 4 bases and J gave up 8 bases, with 23 bases separating them. Per germline, CDR1 SGHAT and CDR2 FQNNGV.

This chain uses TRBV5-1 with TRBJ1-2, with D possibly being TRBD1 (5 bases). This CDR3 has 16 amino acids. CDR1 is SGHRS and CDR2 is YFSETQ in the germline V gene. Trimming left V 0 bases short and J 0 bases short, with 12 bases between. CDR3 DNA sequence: TGCGCCAGCAGCTTGGGAGACAGCTTAACTAACTATGGCTACACCTTC. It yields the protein CASSLGDSLTNYGYTF.

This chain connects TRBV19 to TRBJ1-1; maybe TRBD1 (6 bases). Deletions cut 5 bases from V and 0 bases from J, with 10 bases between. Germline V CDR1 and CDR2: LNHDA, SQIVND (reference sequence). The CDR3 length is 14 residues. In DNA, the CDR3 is TGTGCCAGTAGTTCTCAGGGGATGAACACTGAAGCTTTCTTT. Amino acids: CASSSQGMNTEAFF.

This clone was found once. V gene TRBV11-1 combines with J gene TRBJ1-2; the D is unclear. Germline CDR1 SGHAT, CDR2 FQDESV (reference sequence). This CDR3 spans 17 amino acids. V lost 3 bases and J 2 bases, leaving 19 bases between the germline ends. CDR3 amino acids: CASSLGPVAGVNYGYTF. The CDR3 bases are TGTGCCAGCAGCTTGGGTCCGGTAGCGGGCGTCAACTATGGCTACACCTTC.

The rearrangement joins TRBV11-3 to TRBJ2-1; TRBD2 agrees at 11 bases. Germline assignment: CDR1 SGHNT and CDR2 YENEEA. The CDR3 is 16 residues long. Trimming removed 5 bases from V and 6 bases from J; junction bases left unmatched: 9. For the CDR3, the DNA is TGTGCCAGCAGCCGAGTAGCGGGAGGGCCCGTCAATGAGCAGTTCTTC. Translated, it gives CASSRVAGGPVNEQFF.

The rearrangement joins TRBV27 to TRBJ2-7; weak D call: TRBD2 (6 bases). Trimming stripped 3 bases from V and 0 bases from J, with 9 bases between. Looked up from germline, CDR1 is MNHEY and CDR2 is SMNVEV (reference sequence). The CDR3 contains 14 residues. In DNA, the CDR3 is TGTGCCAGCAGTTTCCGGCGGGACTCCTACGAGCAGTACTTC. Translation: CASSFRRDSYEQYF.

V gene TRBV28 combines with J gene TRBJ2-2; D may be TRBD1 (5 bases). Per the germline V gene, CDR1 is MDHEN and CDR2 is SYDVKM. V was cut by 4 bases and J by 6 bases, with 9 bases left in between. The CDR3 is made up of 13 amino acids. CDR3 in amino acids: CASSSAGPGELFF. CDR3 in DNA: TGTGCCAGCAGTTCCGCAGGGCCCGGGGAGCTGTTTTTT.

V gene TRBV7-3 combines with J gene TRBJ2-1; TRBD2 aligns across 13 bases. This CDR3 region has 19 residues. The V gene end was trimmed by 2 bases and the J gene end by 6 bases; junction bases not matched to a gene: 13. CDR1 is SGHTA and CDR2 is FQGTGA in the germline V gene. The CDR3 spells CASSLFAQGTSGRGNEQFF. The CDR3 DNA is TGTGCCAGCAGCTTATTCGCGCAGGGTACTAGCGGGAGGGGCAATGAGCAGTTCTTC.

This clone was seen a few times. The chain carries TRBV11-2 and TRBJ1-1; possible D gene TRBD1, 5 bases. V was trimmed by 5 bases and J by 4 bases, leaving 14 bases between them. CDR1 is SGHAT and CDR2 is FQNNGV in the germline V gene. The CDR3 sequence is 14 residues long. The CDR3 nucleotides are TGTGCCAGCAGCATACCGGGACTTGGCACTGAAGCTTTCTTT. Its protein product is CASSIPGLGTEAFF.